This T cell receptor (beta chain) appears in the sequencing data of a study of vaccination and CD4 T cells after COVID-19 (dated by TCRdb to the early 2020s). Broadly, across the study: In the convalescent cohort there were six males and four females, among whom were two Hispanic individuals, seven Caucasians, two Asians and one multiracial person. Two doses of either the Pfizer-BioNTech BNT162b2 vaccine (n=8) or the Moderna mRNA-1273 vaccine (n=2) were administered to participants. Post-COVID blood samples from convalescent patients were collected a median of approximately 100 days after diagnosis, with a range of about 35 to 161 days. Post-vaccine blood samples were collected a median of about 11 weeks after the second vaccine dose, ranging from roughly 13 to 241 days. Culture stimuli were overlapping spike peptide pools from SARS-CoV-2 and from the common cold coronaviruses HCoV-NL63, HCoV-OC43 and HCoV-229E. Control cultures received a CEFX viral epitope pool as the positive control, an HIV-1 Nef peptide pool as the negative control, or no peptide. In under twelve COVID-19 convalescent patients and a few infection-naive healthy vaccine recipients, researchers compared the spike-specific CD4+ TCR repertoire from before mRNA vaccination with the repertoire from after. At the TCR clonotype level, an earlier paper using these donors assessed memory CD4+ T cell crossreactivity between SARS-CoV-2 and common cold coronavirus spike proteins. The paper as a whole reports these results and caveats: In convalescent patients, nearly all vaccine-specific clones (304 of 307) were found to be mono-reactive for SARS-CoV-2 spike rather than cross-reactive with common cold coronaviruses. Only a relatively small number of convalescent patients were included in the study, and early timepoints following natural infection were not analyzed. Among convalescent patients, a median about 86% of the SARS-CoV-2-reactive clones seen after vaccination appeared only after vaccination, which suggests priming specific to the vaccine. The median number of SARS-CoV-2-reactive clonotypes rose from about 19 after infection to 38 after vaccination, but the change was not significant.

CDR1 and CDR2 are drawn from the germline V gene: MNHEY, SVGEGT. Inclusive of the bounding cysteine and phenylalanine, the CDR3 is 20 residues long. The read is trimmed to its CDR3 DNA, 60 bases read in frame from base 1. Trimming removed 0 bases from V and 4 bases from J; the gene matches leave 20 bases unexplained. Remarks on this clonotype: The antigen it binds to is not known. Nothing much larger sits one base from this clone, and base qualities are not available.

Taken with the paper, the label for treatment or condition translates to: approximately nine-day PBMC culture with coronavirus spike peptide pools or control peptides (ViraFEST assay). CD4+ T cells from unexposed donors were collected before the COVID-19 pandemic (2011-2018). The study used the ViraFEST assay, which expanded antigen-specific T cells with peptide pools and then identified expanded clonotypes by TCR sequencing. PBMCs were cultured at a few million per well in IMDM supplemented with approximately 4.7% human AB serum and 9 to 10 IU/ml IL-2, with around 10 ug/ml peptide pools added. Half of the culture medium was replaced with fresh IL-2-containing medium on days 3 and 7. CD4+ T cells were isolated after approximately 10 days of culture through negative selection using the EasySep CD4+ T cell isolation kit. As cell number allowed, CD4+ T cells from unexposed donors were tested for reactivity to SARS-CoV-2 S and N and to four common cold coronavirus spike pools. Ficoll-Paque Plus gradient centrifugation was used to isolate PBMCs from whole blood, and the isolated PBMCs were then either used fresh or cryopreserved at -140C. In general, triplicate wells were set up for every culture condition. Leukapheresis product for the unexposed donors was purchased commercially.

Library method: PCR. DNA from cultured CD4+ T cells was subjected to TCR sequencing with the Oncomine TCR Beta short-read assay at the Johns Hopkins FTIC core. The QIAamp micro DNA kit was used to extract genomic DNA from the cultured CD4+ T cells. Oncomine TCR Beta libraries made from cultured CD4+ T cells were pooled using unique dual indexes and sequenced on an Illumina iSeq 100. Per the original workflow: Non-productive sequences were filtered out, and CDR3s that did not start with C, did not end with F or W, or were shorter than 7 amino acids were discarded. Antigen-specific clonotypes were identified with the MANAFEST web application by comparing peptide-stimulated wells with reference and other culture wells. Positive clones required FDR below 0.05, an odds ratio above 5, and productive frequency above 0.1% in at least two of three replicate wells. A clonotype counted as cross-reactive if it showed significant expansion both in the SARS-CoV-2 spike wells and in at least one common cold coronavirus spike condition. Using R version 3.6.1, CDR3 homology was evaluated through Levenshtein distances (stringdist) along with unrooted phylogenetic trees (ape). The public reads were reanalyzed by TCRdb: fastp trimming at Q25, MiXCR alignment, in-frame beta chains only. Every distinct CDR3 protein forms one entry, paired with its most common genes and DNA. The V and J calls follow TCRdb's processing rather than the paper's. This sample has over 6,500 distinct CDR3 sequences in its table, and over 50% of those were observed once. Of the sample, about a third falls within the top ten clones.

Rearrangement joined TRBV6-2 or TRBV6-3 to TRBJ1-2; 7 bases in the junction line up with TRBD1. This receptor was identified in a human donor in good health. Sequencing input: CD4+ T cells from blood, cultured in vitro. The DNA sequence is given as TGTGCCAGCAGTTACTCCGTATCGGGACAGCAAGGACCAGCGAGCTATGGCTACACCTTC. This yields the protein CASSYSVSGQQGPASYGYTF.